This TCR beta chain was observed in a study of blood T cells in healthy people across ages (dated by TCRdb to between 2015 and 2017). In the study overall: In model experiments, roughly one uniquely barcoded TCR beta cDNA molecule per two T cells was captured by template switching. To track age-related changes in TCR beta repertoire diversity, the study relied on deep sequencing normalized with unique cDNA molecular identifiers. Four age groups were formed from the donors: young (average around 15 years), middle-aged (approximately 41), aged (about 62) and long-lived (82). To avoid experimental bias, donors of different ages were distributed randomly across sequencing lanes. The study analyzed two additional independent replicas of 1 million unique cDNA reads from the same blood draw for two donors, one aged 18 to 30 and one aged 80 or older. Overall study outcomes, separate from this receptor: Bulk unsorted PBMC profiling prevented conclusive comparison of naive and antigen-experienced compartments. The CMV infection status of donors was not known, potentially confounding age-related changes in expanded clonotypes. Observed TCR beta diversity per million T cells fell roughly linearly with age, and a significant reduction was already apparent by age about 43. The percentage of naive T cells measured by flow cytometry correlated strongly with observed TCR beta diversity. Estimates of total diversity based on one million sequenced T cells were considered lower bounds and underestimates. The long-lived group showed more naive CD4+ T cells, fewer expanded clones and increased TCR diversity than the aged group, suggesting age selection.

Receptors were amplified or captured by 5' RACE. Sequenced on an Illumina HiSeq 2500. A second PCR of roughly 7 to 12 cycles was performed with a sample-barcoded 5' primer and a J-beta primer mix. A template-switch 5' adaptor carrying 12 random nucleotides introduced a unique molecular identifier onto each TCR beta cDNA molecule. Each sample yielded at least 2.5 million CDR3-containing paired-end reads. First-strand cDNA synthesis was performed from all RNA using the Mint cDNA synthesis kit, with priming by a TRBC-specific oligonucleotide. All cDNA was treated with uracil-DNA glycosylase and then went through a first 18-cycle PCR with the universal primers M1SS and BC2_uni_R. The authors' pipeline ran thus. Each sample was normalized by randomly selecting 1 million high-quality reads, each carrying a distinct molecular identifier. Reads sharing molecular identifiers were discarded rather than binned into consensus sequences. MiTCR, with a Q25 quality threshold and the strictest error-elimination algorithm, was used for CDR3 identification, clonotype clustering and error correction. A nonparametric unseen species model using Euler transformation provided a lower-bound estimate of total TCR beta diversity. Through fastp at Q25 and MiXCR, TCRdb rebuilt clones from the public reads, retaining in-frame beta chains. Each entry is one CDR3 protein sequence, shown with its most common DNA and genes. It is TCRdb's table, rather than the study itself, that gives the V and J calls and clone size. This sample comprises roughly 730,000 distinct CDR3 sequences, 56% of them detected only once. The top ten clonotypes cover roughly 25% of the sample.

The donors were some 39 Caucasian individuals from Russia, aged roughly 6 to 90 years, who were systemically healthy. Approximately 9 milliliters of peripheral blood were collected from each donor into EDTA-treated Vacutainer tubes. Ficoll-Paque density-gradient centrifugation was used to isolate PBMCs, with at least 7 million per sample. Total RNA was extracted from PBMCs with Trizol reagent, with at least 5.5 micrograms obtained per sample. The percentages of naive CD45RAhigh/CD27high T cells were determined by flow cytometry on a PBMC aliquot from every donor. The CDR3 goes from the cysteine to the phenylalanine over 12 residues. Only the CDR3 DNA is retained, 36 bases long and in frame from the first base. Cut back by 2 bases and 8 bases, the V and J ends lie 4 bases apart. Based on the germline V gene, the CDR1 and CDR2 sequences are SGHNT and YENEEA. This clonotype was detected only a few times. Its specific antigen is unknown. One base away there is no much larger clone; base qualities are not given.

This chain joins TRBV11-3 to TRBJ1-6; the D gene identity is not certain. This TCR was recovered from a man aged 40-49 years in good health. The sequenced sample consisted of blood. The CDR3 has the sequence CASSLRYSPLHF. The bases are TGTGCCAGCAGCTTACGGTATTCACCCCTCCACTTT.